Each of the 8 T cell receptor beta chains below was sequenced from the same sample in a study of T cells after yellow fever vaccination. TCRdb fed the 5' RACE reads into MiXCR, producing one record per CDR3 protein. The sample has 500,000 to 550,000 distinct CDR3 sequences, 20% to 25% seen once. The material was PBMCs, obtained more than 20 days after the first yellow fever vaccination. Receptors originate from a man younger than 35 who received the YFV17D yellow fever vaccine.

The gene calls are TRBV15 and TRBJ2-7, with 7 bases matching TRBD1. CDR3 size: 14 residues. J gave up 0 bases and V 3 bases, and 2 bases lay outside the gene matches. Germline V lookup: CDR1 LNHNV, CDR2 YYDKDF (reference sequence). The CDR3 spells CATSRTGSSYEQYF. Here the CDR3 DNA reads TGTGCCACCAGCAGGACAGGGAGCTCCTACGAGCAGTACTTC. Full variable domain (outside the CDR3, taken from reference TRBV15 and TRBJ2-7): DAMVIQNPRYQVTQFGKPVTLSCSQTLNHNVMYWYQQKSSQAPKLLFHYYDKDFNNEADTPDNFQSRRPNTSFCFLDIRSPGLGDTAMYLCATSRTGSSYEQYFGPGTRLTVT.

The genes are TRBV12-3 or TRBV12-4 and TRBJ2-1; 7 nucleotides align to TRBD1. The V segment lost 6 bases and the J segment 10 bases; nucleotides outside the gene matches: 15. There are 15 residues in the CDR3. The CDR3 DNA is TGTGCCAGCAGGTCGGGACAGACCCTGAATTGGGAGCAGTTCTTC. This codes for CASRSGQTLNWEQFF.

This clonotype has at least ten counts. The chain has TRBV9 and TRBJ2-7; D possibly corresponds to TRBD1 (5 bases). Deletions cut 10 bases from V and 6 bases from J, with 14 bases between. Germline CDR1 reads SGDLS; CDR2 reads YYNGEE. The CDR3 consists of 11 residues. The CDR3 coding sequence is TGTGCCCCTGGGGCAACCTCCGAGCAGTACGTC. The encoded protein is CAPGATSEQYV.

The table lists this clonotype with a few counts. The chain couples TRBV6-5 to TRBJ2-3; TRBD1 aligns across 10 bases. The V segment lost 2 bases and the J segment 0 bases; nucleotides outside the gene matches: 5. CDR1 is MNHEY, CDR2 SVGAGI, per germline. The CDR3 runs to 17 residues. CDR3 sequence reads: CASSYTRQGASTDTQYF. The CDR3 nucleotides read TGTGCCAGCAGTTACACTCGACAGGGGGCTAGCACAGATACGCAGTATTTT.

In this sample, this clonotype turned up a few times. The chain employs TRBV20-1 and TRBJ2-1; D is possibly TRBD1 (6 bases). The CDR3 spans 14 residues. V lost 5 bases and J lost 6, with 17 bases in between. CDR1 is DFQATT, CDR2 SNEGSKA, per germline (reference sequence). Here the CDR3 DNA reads TGCAGTGCTTTTAACACAGGGTTAGGCAATGAGCAGTTCTTC. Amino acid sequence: CSAFNTGLGNEQFF.

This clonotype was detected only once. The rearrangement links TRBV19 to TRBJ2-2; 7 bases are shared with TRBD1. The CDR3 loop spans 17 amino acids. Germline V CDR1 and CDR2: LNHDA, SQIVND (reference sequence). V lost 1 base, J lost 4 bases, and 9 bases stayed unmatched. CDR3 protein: CASSIARTGIRTGELFF. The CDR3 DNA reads TGTGCCAGTAGTATAGCCCGGACAGGAATTCGCACCGGGGAGCTGTTTTTT.

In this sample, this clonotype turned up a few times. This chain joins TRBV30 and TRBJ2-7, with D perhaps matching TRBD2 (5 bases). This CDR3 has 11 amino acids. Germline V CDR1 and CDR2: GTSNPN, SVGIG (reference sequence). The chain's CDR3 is CARADTYEQYF. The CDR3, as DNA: TGTGCGAGGGCTGATACCTACGAGCAGTACTTC.

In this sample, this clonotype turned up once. In DNA, the CDR3 is TGTGCCAGCAGTTACATGGGGGCCTCCTACGAGCAGTACGTC. Its translation: CASSYMGASYEQYV. The rearrangement joins TRBV6-2 or TRBV6-3 to TRBJ2-7, with TRBD1 as a possible D gene (6 bases). The CDR3 contains 14 residues. Trimming stripped 2 bases from V and 0 bases from J, with 8 bases between. Germline-derived CDR1 and CDR2 are MNHEY and SVGEGT.